This T cell receptor beta chain appears in the sequencing data of a study of identical twins. There were only healthy Caucasians among the donors. From germline, CDR1 is LNHDA and CDR2 SQIVND (reference sequence). V lost 7 bases to trimming and J lost 6 bases, with 16 bases between them. The CDR3 extends over 15 amino acids. TCRdb used MiXCR to reprocess the 5' RACE reads, holding one entry per CDR3 protein. The data contain approximately 530,000 distinct CDR3 sequences, approximately 20% of them singletons. The same sample was also used in a study of yellow fever vaccine responses in identical twins.

The sequenced sample was CD4+ T cells sorted from blood. The sequence was obtained from a woman under 30 in good health. The chain uses TRBV19 and TRBJ2-6; TRBD1 might be the D (7 bases). The CDR3 DNA sequence: TGTGCCAGTACAGGGGGGACCTTAGAGGCCAACGTCCTGACTTTC. This sequence encodes CASTGGTLEANVLTF.